This TCR beta chain appears in the sequencing data of a study of cytomegalovirus exposure and HLA in healthy donors. This CDR3 is built from 14 residues. Per the germline V gene, CDR1 is LNHDA and CDR2 is SQIVND (reference sequence). The V gene lost 5 bases and the J gene lost 7 bases, with 15 bases spanning the gap. 13 Jbeta primers and 60 Vbeta primers were used for the PCR. Sequenced by immunoSEQ multiplex PCR; TCRdb stores in-frame clones only, minus some. The data contain approximately 170,000 clones, over 70% of them singletons. This clone was found a few times. The sequenced sample was PBMCs. The chain combines TRBV19 with TRBJ1-5; D might be TRBD1 (6 bases). The source of this sequence is a woman between 40 and 55 years old in good health and CMV-seropositive. The CDR3 bases are TGTGCCAGTAGTCACGCAGGGGAGAGACAGCCCCAGCATTTT. Protein sequence: CASSHAGERQPQHF.